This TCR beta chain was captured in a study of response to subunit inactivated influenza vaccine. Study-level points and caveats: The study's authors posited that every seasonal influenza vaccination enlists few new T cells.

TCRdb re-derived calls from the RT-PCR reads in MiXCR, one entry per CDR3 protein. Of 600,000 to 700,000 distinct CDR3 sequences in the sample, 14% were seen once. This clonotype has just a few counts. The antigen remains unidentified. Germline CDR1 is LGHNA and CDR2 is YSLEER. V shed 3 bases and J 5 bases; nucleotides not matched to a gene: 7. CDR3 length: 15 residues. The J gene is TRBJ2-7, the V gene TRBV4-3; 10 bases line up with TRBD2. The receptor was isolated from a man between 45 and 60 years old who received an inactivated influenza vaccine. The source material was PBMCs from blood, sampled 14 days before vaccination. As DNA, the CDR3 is TGCGCCAGCAGCCACCAAGCGGGGGGGCCCAACGAGCAGTACTTC. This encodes CASSHQAGGPNEQYF.